This note documents a single T cell receptor beta chain sequence. The sample belongs to a study of blood T cell repertoires in COVID-19. For the study at large: Donors in the United States, Italy and Spain gave samples during acute or convalescent COVID-19.

CDR1 and CDR2 from the germline V gene are MGHRA and YSYEKL. V gave up 3 bases and J gave up 5 bases; unmatched junction bases: 9. This CDR3 has 15 residues. Original methodology: Amplification of reference gene primers provided the estimated nucleated cell counts. The table came from immunoSEQ multiplex PCR; TCRdb's copy has only in-frame clones and leaves some out. V and J calls and clone size follow that table, whereas D and trimming were derived from the DNA. The data show 100,000 to 120,000 clones, approximately 85% seen once. The origin of this receptor is a woman aged 55-70 years with COVID-19, enrolled during active disease. The gene calls are TRBV4-1 and TRBJ1-2; 7 bases are shared with TRBD1. Material: peripheral blood. In nucleotides, the CDR3 is TGCGCCAGCAGCCACCCGGGGACAGCCGTTTATGGCTACACCTTC. This encodes CASSHPGTAVYGYTF.